These T cell receptor beta chains were read from a single sample in a study of response to subunit inactivated influenza vaccine. From the RT-PCR reads, TCRdb called clonotypes with MiXCR, one entry per CDR3 protein. The sample lists hundreds of thousands of distinct CDR3 sequences, about an eighth seen once, with around 14% in the top ten. The sample in question was PBMCs from blood, obtained more than 35 days after vaccination. These TCRs come from a man between 50 and 59 years old who received an inactivated influenza vaccine. CDR3s include the opening cysteine and the closing phenylalanine or tryptophan. The size entry is marked missing in some rows and otherwise reads once, few, many or a size class.

.	TRBJ2-7	TRBV7-8	CASSPAQGRGYEQYF
many	TRBJ1-2	TRBV5-1	CASSLARGPSSGYTF
many	TRBJ2-3	TRBV12-3/TRBV12-4	CASSLDQATQYF
.	TRBJ2-3	TRBV6-5	CASSYHAGSTDTQYF
.	TRBJ1-5	TRBV7-8	CASSLGGSAFNQPQHF
.	TRBJ2-3	TRBV20-1	CSAREWGGTGRADTQYF
many	TRBJ2-1	TRBV29-1	CSVGASNYNEQFF
many	TRBJ2-7	TRBV6-1	CASSLARGQGGYEQYF
.	TRBJ2-1	TRBV27	CASSRGILYNEQFF
many	TRBJ2-7	TRBV27	CASSPIAGAGSYEQYF
few	TRBJ2-7	TRBV6-5	CASSYQIPGAGGSTYEQYF
many	TRBJ2-7	TRBV6-5	CASSYGQGEYEQYF
few	TRBJ2-3	TRBV24-1	CATSDRTSGSSDTQYF
few	TRBJ2-2	TRBV5-1	CASSSGTGLNTGELFF
many	TRBJ2-1	TRBV4-3	CASSQMIQAGAYNEQFF
.	TRBJ2-3	TRBV7-8	CASSGRELAGVADTQYF
many	TRBJ2-5	TRBV12-3/TRBV12-4	CASSLGAFQETQYF
many	TRBJ2-5	TRBV29-1	CSVEAVGDLQETQYF
.	TRBJ2-7	TRBV12-3/TRBV12-4	CASTSLGGQTSYEQYF
.	TRBJ2-5	TRBV7-2	CASSGRNQETQYF
.	TRBJ1-2	TRBV5-4	CASSLGLGSLNYGYTF
.	TRBJ1-4	TRBV6-1	CASSEAGLNEKLFF
.	TRBJ2-3	TRBV25-1	CASSGYGTGGPDTQYF
few	TRBJ2-7	TRBV5-1	CASSLVLAGMSYEQYF
few	TRBJ2-7	TRBV7-2	CASSGLKGVHEQYF
.	TRBJ2-1	TRBV6-5	CASSYSTHEQFF
few	TRBJ2-2	TRBV7-8	CASTRRLAGGTGELFF
.	TRBJ2-5	TRBV6-2/TRBV6-3	CASSPIGETQYF
many	TRBJ2-4	TRBV20-1	CSARDSPGTKNIQYF
few	TRBJ2-2	TRBV15	CATSRDQRGELFF
.	TRBJ2-2	TRBV12-3/TRBV12-4	CASTHRGTGLDTGELFF
.	TRBJ2-4	TRBV20-1	CSADRDRGGTSF
.	TRBJ2-2	TRBV6-1	CASSPTGADTGELFF
.	TRBJ2-5	TRBV18	CASSPPALQGETQYF
.	TRBJ1-3	TRBV18	CASSPDTGGNTIYF
few	TRBJ2-5	TRBV6-1	CASSDDRGPPETQYF
few	TRBJ2-1	TRBV4-3	CASSQVWSGGPYNEQFF
.	TRBJ2-2	TRBV10-3	CAMWTGVGTGELFF
.	TRBJ1-4	TRBV7-2	CASSLGGNGKLFF
few	TRBJ2-7	TRBV25-1	CASRDLSAYEQYF
.	TRBJ2-2	TRBV24-1	CATLEGTSNTGELFF
few	TRBJ2-7	TRBV12-3/TRBV12-4	CASSSPANRGRVIF
.	TRBJ2-7	TRBV19	CASSNAAGHPYEQYF
few	TRBJ2-5	TRBV28	CASSFAGGKETQYF
many	TRBJ2-4	TRBV12-3/TRBV12-4	CASSPLAKNIQYF